This entry describes one TCR beta chain. The sample is drawn from a study of blood T cell repertoires in COVID-19. Background on the study: PBMCs, B-cell-depleted T cells, or T cells provided the cDNA or gDNA that made up the material.

V was clipped by 3 bases and J by 3 bases; unmatched bases: 8. Per the germline V gene, CDR1 is SGDLS and CDR2 is YYNGEE. The CDR3 covers 16 residues. Seattle patients were enrolled while actively infected and followed longitudinally. Sequenced by immunoSEQ multiplex PCR; TCRdb stores in-frame clones only, minus some. The table has about 73,000 clones, 75% to 80% seen once. Sequencing was carried out using peripheral blood. The chain links TRBV9 to TRBJ2-1; 8 bases align to TRBD2. The TCR comes from a man between 65 and 79 years old with COVID-19, enrolled during active disease. The DNA of the CDR3 is TGTGCCAGCAGCGGCGCCGGGACTAGTGGCTACAATGAGCAGTTCTTC. This encodes CASSGAGTSGYNEQFF.